The TCR beta chain described here comes from a study of metastatic and nonmetastatic thyroid tumors (dated by TCRdb to the early 2020s). Study-wide context: Repertoires from peripheral blood and from tumor or nodule tissue samples of malignant and benign thyroid patients were compared. What the study reported, not specific to this receptor: TCR beta diversity was reported as significantly higher in malignant tumors than in benign nodules, in both blood and tumor samples.

Library generation was performed with PCR. For sequencing, an Illumina HiSeq 4000 was employed. High-throughput sequencing was used to profile the CDR3 region of the TCR beta-chain in every patient. In the authors' own workflow: The researchers built a classifier to tell apart papillary thyroid cancer patients with distant metastasis, based on CDR3 differences among clinicopathological groups. To measure repertoire diversity the researchers used the Shannon index, while the Morisita-Horn index served to gauge how similar the tumor and blood repertoires were. TCRdb redid the processing of the public reads, applying fastp at Q25 and MiXCR, and retained in-frame beta chains. TCRdb's processing, not the authors' own work, is the source of the V and J calls. In all, the sample holds about 38,000 clones, and 25% to 30% of those were seen once. Approximately 10% of the sample lies in the top ten. No treatment had been received by any patient before thyroid surgery. The study retrospectively analysed patient clinical samples collected from about 2012 to 2018 using T-cell receptor beta sequencing.

This clone was detected only a few times. Its binding antigen is unknown. Base qualities are not at hand, and no much larger clone is one base apart. Trimming removed 1 base from V and 5 bases from J, leaving 24 bases between the germline ends. CDR1 SGHVS and CDR2 FNYEAQ were looked up in the germline V gene. Measured from the cysteine to the phenylalanine, the CDR3 is 18 residues long. Kept here is only the CDR3 DNA, which spans 54 bases and is read in frame from base 1. The V and J segments used are TRBV7-6 and TRBJ2-7; TRBD2 is possibly the D segment (6 matching bases). The clonotype originates from a male donor with papillary thyroid cancer or a benign thyroid nodule (not recorded which). Some clones in this sample may be carry-over from other donors' samples. Sequencing was performed on blood. The nucleotides read TGTGCCAGCAGCTTAGTTCCCCTGGGCCAGCGGGTAGGAGACGAGCAGTACTTC. It specifies CASSLVPLGQRVGDEQYF.